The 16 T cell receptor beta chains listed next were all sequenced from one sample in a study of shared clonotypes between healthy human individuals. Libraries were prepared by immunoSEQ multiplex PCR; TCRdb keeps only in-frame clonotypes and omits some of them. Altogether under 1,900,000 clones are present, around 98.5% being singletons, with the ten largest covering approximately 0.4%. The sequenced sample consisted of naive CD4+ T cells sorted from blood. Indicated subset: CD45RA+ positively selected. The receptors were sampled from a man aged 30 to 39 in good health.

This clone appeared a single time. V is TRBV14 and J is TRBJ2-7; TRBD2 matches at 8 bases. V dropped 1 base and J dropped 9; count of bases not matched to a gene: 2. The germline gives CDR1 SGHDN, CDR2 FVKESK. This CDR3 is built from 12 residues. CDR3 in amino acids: CASSQGGRWQYF. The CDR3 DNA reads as TGTGCCAGCAGCCAAGGCGGGAGGTGGCAGTACTTC.

DNA of the CDR3: TGTGCCAGCAGCTTAAGGCCGTCTATCGCCGGGGAGCAGTTCTTC. Its translation is CASSLRPSIAGEQFF. The chain carries TRBV7-8 and TRBJ2-1; D gene ambiguous. The CDR3 length is 15 residues. The V end was cut by 2 bases, the J end by 10 bases, with 18 bases between. Germline-derived CDR1 and CDR2 are SGHVS and FQNEAQ.

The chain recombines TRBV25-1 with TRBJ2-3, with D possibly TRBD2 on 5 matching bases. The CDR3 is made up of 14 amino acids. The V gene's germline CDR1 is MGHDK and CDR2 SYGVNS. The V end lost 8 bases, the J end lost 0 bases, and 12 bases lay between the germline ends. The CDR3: CASSPGLSTDTQYF. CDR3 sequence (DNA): TGTGCCAGCTCCCCCGGACTGAGCACAGATACGCAGTATTTT.

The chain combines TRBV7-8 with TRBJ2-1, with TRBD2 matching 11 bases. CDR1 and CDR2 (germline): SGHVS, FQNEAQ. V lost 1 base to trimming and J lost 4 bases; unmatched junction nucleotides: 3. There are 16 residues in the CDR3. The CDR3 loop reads CASSLEGLAAYNEQFF. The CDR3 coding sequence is TGTGCCAGCAGCTTAGAGGGACTAGCGGCATACAATGAGCAGTTCTTC.

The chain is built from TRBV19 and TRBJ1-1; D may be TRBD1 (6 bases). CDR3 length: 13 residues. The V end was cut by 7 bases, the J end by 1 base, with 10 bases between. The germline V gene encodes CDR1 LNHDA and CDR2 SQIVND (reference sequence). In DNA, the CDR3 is TGTGCCAGTATACCGACAGGGAACACTGAAGCTTTCTTT. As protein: CASIPTGNTEAFF.

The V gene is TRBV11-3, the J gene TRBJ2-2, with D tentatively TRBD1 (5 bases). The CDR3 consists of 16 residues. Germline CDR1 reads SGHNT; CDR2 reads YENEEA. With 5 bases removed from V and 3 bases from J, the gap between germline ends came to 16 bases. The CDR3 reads CASSQSWGKDTGELFF. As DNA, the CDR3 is TGTGCCAGCAGCCAATCTTGGGGCAAGGACACCGGGGAGCTGTTTTTT.

CDR3 region: CASTPGGLNTGELFF. For the CDR3, the DNA is TGTGCCAGCACCCCGGGGGGACTGAACACCGGGGAGCTGTTTTTT. This chain joins TRBV7-9 and TRBJ2-2; TRBD2 agrees at 7 bases. Germline V gene sequence: CDR1 SEHNR, CDR2 FQNEAQ (reference sequence). V shed 7 bases and J 1 base; nucleotides not matched to a gene: 6. This CDR3 region has 15 residues.

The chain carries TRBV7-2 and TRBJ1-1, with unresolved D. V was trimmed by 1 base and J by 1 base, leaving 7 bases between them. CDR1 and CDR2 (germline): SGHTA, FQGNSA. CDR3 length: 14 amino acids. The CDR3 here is CASSLVMGNTEAFF. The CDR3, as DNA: TGTGCCAGCAGCTTAGTTATGGGGAACACTGAAGCTTTCTTT.

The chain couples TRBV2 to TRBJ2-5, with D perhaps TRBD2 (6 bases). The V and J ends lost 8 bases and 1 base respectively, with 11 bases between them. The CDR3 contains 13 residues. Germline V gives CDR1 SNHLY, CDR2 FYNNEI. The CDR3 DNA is TGTGCCAGCCAACGGGACTTCCAAGAGACCCAGTACTTC. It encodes CASQRDFQETQYF. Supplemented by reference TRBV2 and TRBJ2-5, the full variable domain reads EPEVTQTPSHQVTQMGQEVILRCVPISNHLYFYWYRQILGQKVEFLVSFYNNEISEKSEIFDDQFSVERPDGSNFTLKIRSTKLEDSAMYFCASQRDFQETQYFGPGTRLLVL.

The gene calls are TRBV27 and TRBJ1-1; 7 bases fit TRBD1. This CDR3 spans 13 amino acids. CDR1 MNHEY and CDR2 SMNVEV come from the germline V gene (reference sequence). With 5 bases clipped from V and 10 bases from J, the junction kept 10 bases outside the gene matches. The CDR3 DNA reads TGTGCCAGCAGTCCCAGGGGGGTCGCAGGAGCTTTCTTT. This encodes CASSPRGVAGAFF.

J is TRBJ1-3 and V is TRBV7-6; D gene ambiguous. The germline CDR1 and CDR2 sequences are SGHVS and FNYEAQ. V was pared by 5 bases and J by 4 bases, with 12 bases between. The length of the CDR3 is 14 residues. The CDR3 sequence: CASSEAIRGNTIYF. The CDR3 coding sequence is TGTGCCAGCAGCGAAGCAATTAGAGGAAACACCATATATTTT.

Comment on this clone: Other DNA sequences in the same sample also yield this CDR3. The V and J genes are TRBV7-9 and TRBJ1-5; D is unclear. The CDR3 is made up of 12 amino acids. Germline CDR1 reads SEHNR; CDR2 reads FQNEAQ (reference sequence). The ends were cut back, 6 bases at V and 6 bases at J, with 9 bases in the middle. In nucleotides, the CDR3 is TGTGCCAGCAGTCTACGGGGTCAGCCCCAGCATTTT. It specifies CASSLRGQPQHF.

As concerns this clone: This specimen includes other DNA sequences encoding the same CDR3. This chain's CDR3 is CASRLSGSTDTQYF. CDR3 DNA sequence: TGTGCCAGCAGACTAAGCGGGAGCACAGATACGCAGTATTTT. The chain carries TRBV28 and TRBJ2-3; maybe TRBD2 (6 bases). V dropped 6 bases and J dropped 0 bases, with 10 bases sitting between them. The length of the CDR3 is 14 residues. Germline loops: CDR1 MDHEN, CDR2 SYDVKM.

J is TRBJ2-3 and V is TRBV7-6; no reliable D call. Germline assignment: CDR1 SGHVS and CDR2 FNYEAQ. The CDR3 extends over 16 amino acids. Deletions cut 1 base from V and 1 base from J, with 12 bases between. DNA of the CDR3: TGTGCCAGCAGCTTAGGCGGTGCTCCGCGCACAGATACGCAGTATTTT. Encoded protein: CASSLGGAPRTDTQYF.

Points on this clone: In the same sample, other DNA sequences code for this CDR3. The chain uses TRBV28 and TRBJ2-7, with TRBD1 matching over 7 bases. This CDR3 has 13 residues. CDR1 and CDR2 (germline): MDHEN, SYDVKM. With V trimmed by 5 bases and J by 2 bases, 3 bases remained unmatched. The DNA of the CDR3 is TGTGCCAGCAGTCTCAGGGGGACCTACGAGCAGTACTTC. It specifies CASSLRGTYEQYF. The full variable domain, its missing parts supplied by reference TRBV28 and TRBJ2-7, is DVKVTQSSRYLVKRTGEKVFLECVQDMDHENMFWYRQDPGLGLRLIYFSYDVKMKEKGDIPEGYSVSREKKERFSLILESASTNQTSMYLCASSLRGTYEQYFGPGTRLTVT.

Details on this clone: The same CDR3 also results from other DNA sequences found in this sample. CDR3 sequence (DNA): TGTGCCAGCAGCGTAGGGGGTCTCAGCACAGATACGCAGTATTTT. Residues: CASSVGGLSTDTQYF. The chain carries TRBV9 and TRBJ2-3; D uncertain. V lost 0 bases and J 0 bases, leaving 8 bases between the germline ends. The CDR3 spans 15 residues. Germline lookup yields CDR1 SGDLS and CDR2 YYNGEE.